The rows below give T cell receptor beta chains drawn from one sample of a study of T cell responses to AZD1222 COVID-19 vaccine. The repertoire was sequenced with immunoSEQ multiplex PCR; TCRdb's copy has only in-frame clones and lacks some. The data contain about 120,000 clones, around 90% of them seen just once; the ten biggest clones take up about 4%. The source was peripheral blood, collected 28 days after the second AZD1222 dose. The receptors shown here come from an adult who received the AZD1222 COVID-19 vaccine. CDR3s include the opening cysteine and the closing phenylalanine or tryptophan. Each record gives: clone size, V gene, D gene, J gene, CDR3 protein, CDR3 DNA. A D gene is named only where the DNA matches it firmly. Size is omitted from some rows. Given values are once, few, many or a class for expanded clones.

clone size: few
V gene: TRBV4-2
D gene: TRBD1
J gene: TRBJ1-5
CDR3 protein: CASSQEDRGLPQHF
CDR3 DNA: TGTGCCAGCAGCCAAGAGGACAGGGGATTGCCCCAGCATTTT

clone size: .
V gene: TRBV4-3
D gene: .
J gene: TRBJ1-2
CDR3 protein: CASSQERAGSYTF
CDR3 DNA: TGCGCCAGCAGCCAAGAACGTGCGGGCAGCTACACCTTC

clone size: .
V gene: TRBV19
D gene: TRBD1
J gene: TRBJ1-1
CDR3 protein: CASSRNRGSAFF
CDR3 DNA: TGTGCCAGTAGTAGAAACAGGGGTTCTGCTTTCTTT

clone size: .
V gene: TRBV10-3
D gene: .
J gene: TRBJ1-2
CDR3 protein: CAISESNSGRGIVGYTF
CDR3 DNA: TGTGCCATCAGTGAGTCGAATAGTGGCAGGGGAATTGTTGGCTACACCTTC

clone size: .
V gene: TRBV15
D gene: .
J gene: TRBJ1-4
CDR3 protein: CATSRGEQDSFEKLFF
CDR3 DNA: TGTGCCACCAGCAGAGGAGAGCAGGACAGTTTTGAAAAACTGTTTTTT

clone size: few
V gene: TRBV29-1
D gene: TRBD1
J gene: TRBJ1-4
CDR3 protein: CSVPGTGHNEKLFF
CDR3 DNA: TGCAGCGTCCCCGGGACAGGGCATAATGAAAAACTGTTTTTT

clone size: .
V gene: TRBV19
D gene: .
J gene: TRBJ1-6
CDR3 protein: CASSVSYNSPLHF
CDR3 DNA: TGTGCCAGTAGTGTCTCCTATAATTCACCCCTCCACTTT

clone size: .
V gene: TRBV2
D gene: TRBD1
J gene: TRBJ1-2
CDR3 protein: CASRGTGRGYTF
CDR3 DNA: TGTGCCAGCAGGGGGACAGGGCGAGGCTACACCTTC

clone size: .
V gene: TRBV15
D gene: .
J gene: TRBJ2-5
CDR3 protein: CATSATPGGETQYF
CDR3 DNA: TGTGCCACCAGTGCGACACCAGGTGGAGAGACCCAGTACTTC

clone size: .
V gene: TRBV4-1
D gene: .
J gene: TRBJ1-1
CDR3 protein: CASSQVPSLNTEAFF
CDR3 DNA: TGCGCCAGCAGCCAAGTTCCTTCCTTGAACACTGAAGCTTTCTTT

clone size: once
V gene: TRBV7-3
D gene: .
J gene: TRBJ2-1
CDR3 protein: CASSSHRGNEQFF
CDR3 DNA: TGTGCCAGCAGCTCCCACAGAGGGAATGAGCAGTTCTTC

clone size: .
V gene: TRBV6-4
D gene: TRBD2
J gene: TRBJ2-1
CDR3 protein: CASSDRLAGYNEQFF
CDR3 DNA: TGTGCCAGCAGTGACAGGCTAGCGGGGTACAATGAGCAGTTCTTC

clone size: .
V gene: TRBV2
D gene: TRBD1
J gene: TRBJ1-5
CDR3 protein: CASTGQGDQPQHF
CDR3 DNA: TGTGCCAGCACCGGGCAGGGGGATCAGCCCCAGCATTTT

clone size: .
V gene: TRBV4-3
D gene: .
J gene: TRBJ1-1
CDR3 protein: CASGQDEGTEAFF
CDR3 DNA: TGCGCCAGCGGCCAAGACGAGGGCACTGAAGCTTTCTTT

clone size: .
V gene: TRBV5-1
D gene: TRBD1
J gene: TRBJ1-4
CDR3 protein: CASSLLPGQVNEKLFF
CDR3 DNA: TGCGCCAGCAGCTTACTACCGGGACAGGTTAATGAAAAACTGTTTTTT

clone size: .
V gene: TRBV20-1
D gene: .
J gene: TRBJ2-2
CDR3 protein: CSASIRDTGELFF
CDR3 DNA: TGCAGTGCTAGTATCAGGGACACCGGGGAGCTGTTTTTT

clone size: .
V gene: TRBV28
D gene: .
J gene: TRBJ1-5
CDR3 protein: CASSPLGNQPQHF
CDR3 DNA: TGTGCCAGCAGCCCCCTCGGCAATCAGCCCCAGCATTTT

clone size: .
V gene: TRBV9
D gene: .
J gene: TRBJ2-5
CDR3 protein: CASSVATTVNFVQETQYF
CDR3 DNA: TGTGCCAGCAGCGTAGCTACTACGGTTAATTTTGTCCAAGAGACCCAGTACTTC

clone size: .
V gene: TRBV4-1
D gene: .
J gene: TRBJ1-5
CDR3 protein: CASSQDPVNSNQPQHF
CDR3 DNA: TGCGCCAGCAGCCAAGACCCGGTTAATAGCAATCAGCCCCAGCATTTT

clone size: .
V gene: TRBV27
D gene: .
J gene: TRBJ2-1
CDR3 protein: CASSAGYNEQFF
CDR3 DNA: TGTGCCAGCAGTGCCGGATACAATGAGCAGTTCTTC

clone size: .
V gene: TRBV6-2/TRBV6-3
D gene: TRBD2
J gene: TRBJ2-2
CDR3 protein: CASSNGLAGGTNTGELFF
CDR3 DNA: TGTGCCAGCAGTAACGGACTAGCGGGGGGGACAAACACCGGGGAGCTGTTTTTT

clone size: .
V gene: TRBV5-4
D gene: .
J gene: TRBJ2-7
CDR3 protein: CASSLVSGEEQYF
CDR3 DNA: TGTGCCAGCAGCTTGGTCTCGGGAGAGGAGCAGTACTTC

clone size: .
V gene: TRBV20-1
D gene: .
J gene: TRBJ1-1
CDR3 protein: CSANHEEIAFF
CDR3 DNA: TGCAGTGCCAACCACGAGGAAATAGCTTTCTTT

clone size: .
V gene: TRBV6-5
D gene: .
J gene: TRBJ2-3
CDR3 protein: CASSYSFSGDTQYF
CDR3 DNA: TGTGCCAGCAGTTACTCGTTTTCTGGAGATACGCAGTATTTT

clone size: .
V gene: TRBV21-1
D gene: .
J gene: TRBJ2-4
CDR3 protein: CAPLPPSGGENIQYF
CDR3 DNA: TGTGCCCCCCTACCCCCTAGCGGGGGGGAAAACATTCAGTACTTC